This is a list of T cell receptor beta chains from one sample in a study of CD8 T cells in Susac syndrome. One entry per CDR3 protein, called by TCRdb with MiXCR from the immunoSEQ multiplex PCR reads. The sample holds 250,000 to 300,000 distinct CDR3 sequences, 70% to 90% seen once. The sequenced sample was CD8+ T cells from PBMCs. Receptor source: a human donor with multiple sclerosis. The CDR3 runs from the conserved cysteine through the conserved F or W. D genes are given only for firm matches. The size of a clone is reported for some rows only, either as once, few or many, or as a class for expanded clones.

DNA: TGTGCCAGCTGGACAAACTCCTACGAGCAGTACTTC
CDR3: CASWTNSYEQYF
J: TRBJ2-7
V: TRBV6-1
length: 12
D: .
size: .

DNA: TGTGCCAGCAGTTTATTAGGGGGGAGGGGAGAGACCCAGTACTTC
CDR3: CASSLLGGRGETQYF
J: TRBJ2-5
V: TRBV27
length: 15
D: .
size: .

DNA: TGTGCCACCAGCACAGACAGGGACTACGAGCAGTACTTC
CDR3: CATSTDRDYEQYF
J: TRBJ2-7
V: TRBV15
length: 13
D: TRBD1
size: .

DNA: TGTGCCAGCAGCAAACCGACAAGGACTAGCGGCCCAAGGGAGTTAACAGATACGCAGTATTTT
CDR3: CASSKPTRTSGPRELTDTQYF
J: TRBJ2-3
V: TRBV21-1
length: 21
D: .
size: .

DNA: TGTGCCAGCAGCCCTATAACAGGGGTTCTGGGTAGCTACACCTTC
CDR3: CASSPITGVLGSYTF
J: TRBJ1-2
V: TRBV12-3/TRBV12-4
length: 15
D: TRBD1
size: .

DNA: TGTGCCAGCAGCCCCGGGACGGGGAACACCATATATTTT
CDR3: CASSPGTGNTIYF
J: TRBJ1-3
V: TRBV9
length: 13
D: .
size: few

DNA: TGTGCCGGCGGGAGAGACACAAACTATGGCTACACCTTC
CDR3: CAGGRDTNYGYTF
J: TRBJ1-2
V: TRBV2
length: 13
D: .
size: .

DNA: TGTGCCAGCAGACTCCTAGCGGGAGACGATATTACCGGGGAGCTGTTTTTT
CDR3: CASRLLAGDDITGELFF
J: TRBJ2-2
V: TRBV6-1
length: 17
D: TRBD2
size: .

DNA: TGCGCCAGCAGCTTGTTGAGGACCGAGCAGTACTTC
CDR3: CASSLLRTEQYF
J: TRBJ2-7
V: TRBV5-1
length: 12
D: .
size: .

DNA: TGTGCCAGCAGCCCTGGACATAATGGGGACACTGAAGCTTTCTTT
CDR3: CASSPGHNGDTEAFF
J: TRBJ1-1
V: TRBV9
length: 15
D: .
size: .

DNA: TGTGCCATCAGTGAGGGGACTAGCGCCTCTGGGGCCAACGTCCTGACTTTC
CDR3: CAISEGTSASGANVLTF
J: TRBJ2-6
V: TRBV10-3
length: 17
D: TRBD2
size: .

DNA: TGTGCCAGCAGTGACTCTTTCTACAATGAGCAGTTCTTC
CDR3: CASSDSFYNEQFF
J: TRBJ2-1
V: TRBV6-4
length: 13
D: .
size: .

DNA: TGTGCCAGCAGTTTATCGGGCCTTAGCGGGCTTTACAATGAGCAGTTCTTC
CDR3: CASSLSGLSGLYNEQFF
J: TRBJ2-1
V: TRBV27
length: 17
D: TRBD2
size: .

DNA: TGCAGTGCCATACCAACCGGGGGAACCAGCTCCTACGAGCAGTACTTC
CDR3: CSAIPTGGTSSYEQYF
J: TRBJ2-7
V: TRBV20-1
length: 16
D: .
size: .

DNA: TGTGCCACCAGTGACAAACAGAGGAGCTCCTACGAGCAGTACTTC
CDR3: CATSDKQRSSYEQYF
J: TRBJ2-7
V: TRBV24-1
length: 15
D: .
size: .

DNA: TGTGCCTGGAGTGTAGGCCGGGCAGGGTCCGAGCAGTACTTC
CDR3: CAWSVGRAGSEQYF
J: TRBJ2-7
V: TRBV30
length: 14
D: .
size: once